One and the same sample provided the 6 T cell receptor beta chains below, sequenced in a study of cytomegalovirus exposure and HLA in healthy donors. A multiplex PCR was run with 60 Vbeta primers and 13 Jbeta primers. Here immunoSEQ multiplex PCR was the method, and the copy in TCRdb shows in-frame clones only, minus some. The sample lists about 150,000 clones; 75% were seen once. Sequencing was carried out using PBMCs. The receptors derive from a man between 18 and 29 years old in good health and CMV-seronegative.

The chain links TRBV9 to TRBJ2-5; TRBD1 might be the D (6 bases). V lost 4 bases and J lost 6, with 16 bases in between. There are 14 residues in the CDR3. The germline V gene has CDR1 SGDLS and CDR2 YYNGEE. The CDR3 here is CASSSTVGAQTQYF. The CDR3 bases are TGTGCCAGCAGCTCGACAGTGGGGGCCCAGACCCAGTACTTC.

The rearrangement links TRBV5-4 to TRBJ2-1; unclear D gene. Trimming stripped 4 bases from V and 1 base from J, with 6 bases between. This CDR3 has 13 amino acids. The germline V gene has CDR1 SGHNT and CDR2 YYREEE (reference sequence). DNA of the CDR3: TGTGCCAGCAGCCCGAGTTCCTACAATGAGCAGTTCTTC. Amino acid sequence: CASSPSSYNEQFF.

The chain uses TRBV9 and TRBJ2-3, with unresolved D. Trimming left V 2 bases short and J 0 bases short, with 7 bases between. Germline values: CDR1 SGDLS, CDR2 YYNGEE. This CDR3 is built from 14 residues. In DNA form, the CDR3 reads TGTGCCAGCAGCGTCTCCTCTAGCACAGATACGCAGTATTTT. It encodes CASSVSSSTDTQYF.

This chain links TRBV30 with TRBJ1-2; D is uncertain. CDR3 length: 14 amino acids. In germline, CDR1 is GTSNPN, CDR2 SVGIG (reference sequence). Trimming pared 0 bases from V and 5 bases from J, leaving 13 bases between. CDR3 sequence (DNA): TGTGCCTGGAGTGTACAAGTAGGAGGGTATGGCTACACCTTC. This translates into CAWSVQVGGYGYTF.

The V gene is TRBV19, the J gene TRBJ2-7, with TRBD1 matching over 7 bases. Trimming at V came to 5 bases and at J to 1 base, leaving 8 bases not matched to a gene. This CDR3 is built from 15 residues. Germline CDR1 reads LNHDA; CDR2 reads SQIVND (reference sequence). CDR3 in amino acids: CASSAAGTESYEQYF. CDR3 DNA: TGTGCCAGTAGTGCCGCCGGGACAGAATCCTACGAGCAGTACTTC.

In the case of this clone: The junction departs from the called germline gene at one end, perhaps through a read error. The chain joins TRBV7-2 to TRBJ2-7; 8 nucleotides line up with TRBD1. The CDR3 loop spans 14 amino acids. In germline, CDR1 is SGHTA, CDR2 FQGNSA. The CDR3, as DNA: TGTGCCAGCAGCCAGAATAGAGGGTCCGGGACAGGACACTTC. Its protein product is CASSQNRGSGTGHF.